This T cell receptor beta chain is drawn from a study of blood T cells in healthy people across ages (dated by TCRdb to 2015 to 2017). Notes on the research overall: Template switching captured roughly one uniquely barcoded TCR beta cDNA molecule per two T cells in model experiments. Using deep sequencing normalized with unique cDNA molecular identifiers, the study measured how TCR beta repertoire diversity changes with age. The donors were divided into four age groups: young (average about 15 years), middle-aged (under 40), aged (approximately 64) and long-lived (about 84). Two additional independent replicas of 1 million unique cDNA reads from the same blood draw were analyzed for two donors (one aged 18 to 29 and one aged 80 or older). To avoid experimental bias, donors of different ages were spread randomly across the sequencing lanes.

The library was built by means of 5' RACE. Sequenced on an Illumina HiSeq 2500. The second PCR ran for roughly 7 to 12 cycles and used a J-beta primer mix along with a sample-barcoded 5' primer. A unique molecular identifier was introduced onto each TCR beta cDNA molecule by a template-switch 5' adaptor carrying 12 random nucleotides. Each sample yielded at least 2.5 million CDR3-containing paired-end reads. First-strand cDNA was synthesized from all RNA with the Mint cDNA synthesis kit, primed by a TRBC-specific oligonucleotide. After uracil-DNA glycosylase treatment, a first 18-cycle PCR used universal primers M1SS and BC2_uni_R on all cDNA. The original methods were these. For normalization, 1 million high-quality reads, each with a distinct molecular identifier, were randomly selected from each sample. Instead of being binned into consensus sequences, reads with shared molecular identifiers were discarded. MiTCR, with a Q25 quality threshold and the strictest error-elimination algorithm, was used for CDR3 identification, clonotype clustering and error correction. A nonparametric unseen species model with Euler transformation was used to estimate a lower bound on total TCR beta diversity. TCRdb reprocessed the public reads (quality trimming at Q25 with fastp, clone calling with MiXCR) and kept in-frame beta chains. Each CDR3 protein appears once, grouped with its most common genes and DNA. These V and J calls derive from TCRdb rather than the authors' analysis. This sample comprises 1.5 million to 2 million distinct CDR3 sequences, about 31% of them detected only once. The biggest ten clones account for 11% of the sample.

Concerning this clonotype: It lacks a known antigen. It has no much larger one-base neighbor in the sample; base qualities were not kept.

The donors were under 40 Caucasian individuals from Russia, aged about 6 to 95 years, who were systemically healthy. Each donor gave about 10 milliliters of peripheral blood, drawn into EDTA-treated Vacutainer tubes. Ficoll-Paque density-gradient centrifugation was used to isolate PBMCs, with at least 6.5 million obtained per sample. Trizol reagent was used to extract total RNA from the PBMCs, yielding at least 6 micrograms per sample. The percentages of naive CD45RAhigh/CD27high T cells were determined by flow cytometry on a PBMC aliquot from every donor. The CDR3 runs 16 amino acids, cysteine and phenylalanine included. Of the read, only the CDR3 DNA is kept; its 48 bases are in frame from base 1. The germline V end is reduced by 4 bases and the J end by 4 bases; junction bases left unmatched: 13. CDR1 and CDR2 are drawn from the germline V gene (reference sequence): MNHEY, SMNVEV. Results the study describes overall, beyond this receptor: Because donor CMV infection status was unknown, age-related changes in expanded clonotypes were potentially confounded. Compared with the aged group, the long-lived group had more naive CD4+ T cells, fewer expanded clones and increased TCR diversity, suggesting age selection. There was a strong correlation between observed TCR beta diversity and the percentage of naive T cells measured by flow cytometry. Bulk unsorted PBMC profiling prevented conclusive comparison of naive and antigen-experienced compartments. Estimates of total diversity from one million sequenced T cells were regarded as lower bounds and underestimates. Observed TCR beta diversity per million T cells fell roughly linearly with age, and a significant reduction was already apparent by age around 40.

The chain was built from TRBV27 and TRBJ2-7, and 7 junctional nucleotides match TRBD1. Sequenced sample: blood. The sequence derives from a woman aged 30 to 39 in good health. In nucleotide form, the sequence is TGTGCCAGCAGTTACTCTTCGCCCAGGGGGTTATACGAGCAGTACTTC. This is translated as CASSYSSPRGLYEQYF.